Listed here is a single TCR beta chain. A read error may account for a junction end that differs from germline. This sample stems from a study of T cell repertoires in cytomegalovirus infection. Study-wide context: Public TCR beta signatures indicated both CMV infection and matching HLA type.

MiXCR, run by TCRdb on the reads, gives a single entry per CDR3 protein. In the table there are approximately 700,000 distinct CDR3 sequences, roughly a third of which are singletons. CDR1 is MDHEN, CDR2 SYDVKM, per germline. The CDR3 has 15 amino acids. The source material was PBMCs. The chain uses TRBV28 and TRBJ2-7; 14 positions match TRBD2. The clonotype originates from a human donor in good health (CMV status not recorded). Some clones in this sample may be carry-over from other donors' samples. CDR3 sequence (DNA): TGTGCCAGCAGTTTTGGGACTAGCGGGAGCTACGAGCATTACTTC. Protein sequence: CASSFGTSGSYEHYF.